This is a list of T cell receptor beta chains from one sample in a study of blood T cell repertoires in COVID-19. Produced via immunoSEQ multiplex PCR; TCRdb's table is partial and in-frame only. The sample has about 370,000 clones; roughly 89% are singletons. The sequenced material came from PBMCs or T cells enriched from blood (not recorded which). Receptor source: a woman aged 25 to 39 who had recovered from COVID-19. Both conserved end residues are trimmed from each CDR3. Some rows mark clone size as missing; the rest say once, few, many or name a class of expanded clone.

CDR3 protein,V gene,clone size,J gene
ASSKDSSYQPQH,TRBV19,.,TRBJ1-5
ASSLQPGLASKANTGELF,TRBV27,.,TRBJ2-2
ASSPRQANTEAF,TRBV7-9,.,TRBJ1-1
ASSPREVAGYT,TRBV27,.,TRBJ1-2
ASSDRAYEQY,TRBV7-9,.,TRBJ2-7
ATSRDKETVDEQY,TRBV15,.,TRBJ2-7
ASSLSPGLAGDNEQF,TRBV27,.,TRBJ2-1
ASSARDRSTGELF,TRBV9,.,TRBJ2-2
ASSFVGASGEKLF,TRBV5-1,.,TRBJ1-4
ASSYQRDGEQY,TRBV6-5,.,TRBJ2-7
ASSRGLLRTDNEQF,TRBV11-2,.,TRBJ2-1
ASSVLTGNTEAF,TRBV19,.,TRBJ1-1
SVGAGGVGYGYT,TRBV29-1,.,TRBJ1-2
ASSVDRNYGYT,TRBV2,.,TRBJ1-2
ASSHSQGAFGEQF,TRBV4-1,once,TRBJ2-1
ASSPRCSGADTGELF,TRBV5-7,.,TRBJ2-2
ATSTMLGAGNQPQH,TRBV15,.,TRBJ1-5
ASSPVPGQGFGTEAF,TRBV18,.,TRBJ1-1
ASSQDPDGFYGYT,TRBV4-1,.,TRBJ1-2
ASSFGGATTEAF,TRBV27,.,TRBJ1-1
ASSLEGGPRYNEQF,TRBV5-5,once,TRBJ2-1
AWTEAAANEKLF,TRBV30,.,TRBJ1-4
ASSMGEDFINQPQH,TRBV19,.,TRBJ1-5
ASSPTGAGYEKLF,TRBV6-5,.,TRBJ1-4
ASSLDSDTQY,TRBV7-9,.,TRBJ2-3
ASSASDRFNEQF,TRBV6-5,.,TRBJ2-1
ASSQGHTEAF,TRBV6-5,.,TRBJ1-1
ATAWTVEGQPQH,TRBV19,.,TRBJ1-5
ASSLNQPQH,TRBV2,.,TRBJ1-5
ASSPGGAGDTQY,TRBV6-5,.,TRBJ2-3
ATSDPGTVPEQAF,TRBV24-1,.,TRBJ1-1
SVERLAGETQY,TRBV29-1,.,TRBJ2-5
ASSVMGGYGYT,TRBV2,.,TRBJ1-2
ASSTGISYNEQF,TRBV6-5,few,TRBJ2-1
ASSEAGNRAVNGYT,TRBV2,.,TRBJ1-2
ASSEPGLAGVGTQY,TRBV18,.,TRBJ2-5
ASSDQGARDTEAF,TRBV2,.,TRBJ1-1
ASSFPGWHEQY,TRBV7-9,.,TRBJ2-7
AWSVASGYNEQF,TRBV30,.,TRBJ2-1
ASSPKTGGEGTEAF,TRBV18,.,TRBJ1-1
ASSSRQGFHEQY,TRBV6-5,.,TRBJ2-7
ASSHGTGPYEQY,TRBV19,.,TRBJ2-7
ASRLAGSRETQY,TRBV19,.,TRBJ2-5
ASGTGSSNTEAF,TRBV5-1,.,TRBJ1-1
ASSRWREMSYNEQF,TRBV27,.,TRBJ2-1
ASSQDLRDPYGYT,TRBV14,.,TRBJ1-2
ASSLAIPGFTEAF,TRBV7-6,.,TRBJ1-1
ASSLPGNIQY,TRBV27,.,TRBJ2-4
ASSRSQAQH,TRBV5-8,.,TRBJ1-5
ASSSLRDRGRETQY,TRBV7-9,.,TRBJ2-5
ASSPGQSDNEQF,TRBV4-1,.,TRBJ2-1
ASSLYNNQPQH,TRBV19,few,TRBJ1-5
ASSLAFAGELF,TRBV5-4,.,TRBJ2-2
ASSPSGGHEAF,TRBV12-3/TRBV12-4,.,TRBJ1-1
ASSGTSGGTSYEQY,TRBV6-1,.,TRBJ2-7
ASSLQGANGYT,TRBV3-1/TRBV3-2,.,TRBJ1-2
ASSVAATSYNEQF,TRBV9,.,TRBJ2-1
ASALGGNQPQH,TRBV18,.,TRBJ1-5